What follows are 16 T cell receptor beta chains derived from one specimen sequenced in a study of T cell repertoires in cytomegalovirus infection (dated by TCRdb to about 2019). Sequencing instrument: Illumina HiSeq 1500. Using fastp trimming at Q25 and MiXCR clonotype assembly, TCRdb reanalyzed the public sequencing data and kept in-frame beta chains. Identical CDR3 proteins give one entry, which carries the most common genes and DNA. For this sample there are about 360,000 distinct CDR3 sequences; 15% to 20% appear just once. Approximately 10% of the sample comes from the top ten. Sequences were obtained from PBMCs. These TCRs come from a human donor in good health (CMV status not recorded). Some clones in this sample may be carry-over from other donors' samples.

V and J are TRBV3-1 and TRBJ1-1; 7 bases are shared with TRBD1. Losses at the gene ends were 3 bases for V and 7 bases for J; bases not matched to a gene: 11. This CDR3 has 15 residues. Germline CDR1 reads LGHDT; CDR2 reads YNNKEL (reference sequence). This CDR3 is CASSHASRGGIEAFF. DNA for the CDR3: TGTGCCAGCAGCCACGCCTCCAGGGGGGGTATTGAAGCTTTCTTT.

This clonotype has just a few counts. The J gene is TRBJ2-1, the V gene TRBV6-1; D gene uncertain. The CDR3 covers 14 residues. The V and J ends lost 2 bases and 0 bases respectively, with 5 bases between them. Germline CDR1 reads MNHNS; CDR2 reads SASEGT. The DNA for the CDR3 is TGTGCCAGCAGTGAACCCAACTCCTACAATGAGCAGTTCTTC. Encoded protein: CASSEPNSYNEQFF.

This clonotype was counted a few times. The chain carries TRBV9 and TRBJ2-7; 8 nucleotides align to TRBD2. This CDR3 region has 16 residues. CDR1 and CDR2 (germline): SGDLS, YYNGEE. The V and J ends lost 2 bases and 5 bases, in that order; junction bases with no gene match: 12. Here the CDR3 reads CASSVGASGSNDEQYF. The CDR3 DNA reads TGTGCCAGCAGCGTGGGGGCCAGCGGGAGTAATGACGAGCAGTACTTC.

This clonotype occurred many times. This rearrangement joins TRBV7-9 to TRBJ1-5; 7 bases match TRBD1. This CDR3 is built from 17 residues. With 7 bases clipped from V and 0 bases from J, the junction kept 12 bases outside the gene matches. CDR1 and CDR2 (germline): SEHNR, FQNEAQ (reference sequence). CDR3 nucleotide sequence: TGTGCCAGCATCAAACCTACGGGGACAGATAGCAATCAGCCCCAGCATTTT. Amino acid sequence: CASIKPTGTDSNQPQHF. Full variable domain (rest looked up from reference TRBV7-9 and TRBJ1-5): DTGVSQNPRHKITKRGQNVTFRCDPISEHNRLYWYRQTLGQGPEFLTYFQNEAQLEKSRLLSDRFSAERPKGSFSTLEIQRTEQGDSAMYLCASIKPTGTDSNQPQHFGDGTRLSIL.

This clonotype was picked up a small number of times. The CDR3 protein is CASSYRGSSYEQYF. The DNA for the CDR3 is TGTGCCAGCAGTTATCGGGGGAGCTCCTACGAGCAGTACTTC. V and J are TRBV6-5 and TRBJ2-7; D possibly corresponds to TRBD2 (6 bases). The CDR3 sequence is 14 residues long. The germline gives CDR1 MNHEY, CDR2 SVGAGI. V was clipped by 3 bases and J by 0 bases, with 9 bases between them.

The table lists this clonotype with many counts. J is TRBJ2-3 and V is TRBV11-3; TRBD2 agrees at 9 bases. Germline CDR1 is SGHNT and CDR2 is YENEEA. J lost 1 base, V lost 5 bases, and 4 bases had no gene match. The CDR3 totals 15 residues. CDR3 DNA: TGTGCCAGCAGCCGGGGACTAGCTGGCACAGATACGCAGTATTTT. Its protein is CASSRGLAGTDTQYF. The variable domain in full, with the rest retrieved from reference TRBV11-3 and TRBJ2-3, is EAGVVQSPRYKIIEKKQPVAFWCNPISGHNTLYWYLQNLGQGPELLIRYENEEAVDDSQLPKDRFSAERLKGVDSTLKIQPAELGDSAVYLCASSRGLAGTDTQYFGPGTRLTVL.

V is TRBV2 and J is TRBJ1-2; 7 bases agree with TRBD1. The germline V gene encodes CDR1 SNHLY and CDR2 FYNNEI. V was pared by 2 bases and J by 7 bases, with 10 bases of the junction left unmatched. The CDR3 has 15 residues. CDR3 DNA sequence: TGTGCCAGCAGTGAAAGGCCACCTAGACAGGGTGGCTACACCTTC. Amino acids: CASSERPPRQGGYTF.

This clonotype was seen many times. This sequence joins TRBV7-2 and TRBJ2-3; D gene unclear. Germline-derived CDR1 and CDR2 are SGHTA and FQGNSA. CDR3 size: 12 residues. V was clipped by 3 bases and J by 4 bases, with 5 bases between them. The DNA of the CDR3 is TGTGCCAGCAGCTTTGTTTCAGATACGCAGTATTTT. Translating it yields CASSFVSDTQYF.

This clonotype was counted a few times. The chain links TRBV27 to TRBJ1-1; 8 bases are shared with TRBD1. Losses at the gene ends were 5 bases for V and 8 bases for J; bases not matched to a gene: 4. This CDR3 has 12 residues. The germline V gene encodes CDR1 MNHEY and CDR2 SMNVEV (reference sequence). The CDR3 spells CASSDRDREAFF. The CDR3 DNA is TGTGCCAGCAGTGACCGGGACAGGGAAGCTTTCTTT.

This clonotype was recorded many times. The chain couples TRBV7-9 to TRBJ2-5; 11 bases match TRBD2. CDR1 and CDR2 (germline): SEHNR, FQNEAQ (reference sequence). The trim removed 5 bases at V and 3 bases at J, leaving 2 bases unmatched. This CDR3 is built from 14 residues. CDR3 sequence: CASSPTSGEETQYF. In DNA form, the CDR3 reads TGTGCCAGCAGCCCGACTAGCGGGGAAGAGACCCAGTACTTC.

The genes are TRBV19 and TRBJ2-3, with no clear D. V was pared by 0 bases and J by 3 bases, with 13 bases between. Per the germline V gene, CDR1 is LNHDA and CDR2 is SQIVND (reference sequence). The CDR3 extends over 16 amino acids. The CDR3 reads CASSIETYGPTDTQYF. The CDR3 DNA is TGTGCCAGTAGTATAGAAACCTACGGCCCAACAGATACGCAGTATTTT.

This clonotype came up many times. The V gene is TRBV28, the J gene TRBJ2-5; no clear D. CDR3 length equals 14 residues. Trimming cost V 0 bases and J 1 base, with 6 bases left between them. CDR1 MDHEN and CDR2 SYDVKM come from the germline V gene. Here the CDR3 reads CASSLWGFQETQYF. The CDR3 region has the DNA TGTGCCAGCAGTTTATGGGGATTCCAAGAGACCCAGTACTTC.

Many counts were recorded for this clonotype. The chain combines TRBV7-8 with TRBJ2-7; 7 bases fit TRBD2. CDR1 is SGHVS, CDR2 FQNEAQ, per germline. The ends lost 6 bases at V and 5 bases at J; junction bases unmatched: 10. The CDR3 covers 14 residues. CDR3 protein: CASSAGTNPNEQYF. The CDR3 DNA is TGTGCCAGCAGTGCCGGGACTAACCCTAACGAGCAGTACTTC.

This clonotype was counted a few times. The chain couples TRBV3-1 to TRBJ2-3; a weak D match, TRBD1 (6 bases). Germline loops: CDR1 LGHDT, CDR2 YNNKEL (reference sequence). V dropped 4 bases and J dropped 0 bases, with 11 bases sitting between them. The CDR3 sequence is 15 residues long. The CDR3 reads CASSPRDTSTDTQYF. CDR3 nucleotides: TGTGCCAGCAGCCCCCGGGACACTAGCACAGATACGCAGTATTTT.

A few counts support this clonotype. This sequence joins TRBV27 and TRBJ2-3; D is possibly TRBD1 (6 bases). V was pared by 7 bases and J by 2 bases, with 16 bases between. CDR3 length: 15 amino acids. Germline V gene sequence: CDR1 MNHEY, CDR2 SMNVEV (reference sequence). The DNA of the CDR3 is TGTGCCAGCACCATAAGTAGGGGGTCCACAGATACGCAGTATTTT. Translation gives CASTISRGSTDTQYF.

V usage is TRBV19 and J usage is TRBJ2-5; D unresolved. The germline V gene encodes CDR1 LNHDA and CDR2 SQIVND (reference sequence). The CDR3 length is 15 residues. V lost 4 bases and J lost 5, with 17 bases in between. The CDR3 DNA is TGTGCCAGTAGTACAACAACAGCCCCGACGGAGACCCAGTACTTC. It is translated as CASSTTTAPTETQYF.